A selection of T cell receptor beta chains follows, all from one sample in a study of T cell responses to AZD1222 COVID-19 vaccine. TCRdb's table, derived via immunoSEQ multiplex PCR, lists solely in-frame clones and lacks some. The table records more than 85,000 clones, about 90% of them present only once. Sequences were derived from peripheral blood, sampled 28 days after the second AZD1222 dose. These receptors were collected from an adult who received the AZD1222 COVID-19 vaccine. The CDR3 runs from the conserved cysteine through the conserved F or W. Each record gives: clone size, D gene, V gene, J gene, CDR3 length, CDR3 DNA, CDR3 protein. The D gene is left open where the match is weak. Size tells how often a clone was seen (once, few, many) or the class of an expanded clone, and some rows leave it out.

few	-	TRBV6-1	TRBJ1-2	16	TGTGCCAGCAGTGAAGAGGCGGGGGGTCCCCGGAGGAGGAGCACCTTC	CASSEEAGGPRRRSTF
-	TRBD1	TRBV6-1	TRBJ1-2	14	TGTGCCAGCAGTGACAGGGGGCTCGGCTATGGCTACACCTTC	CASSDRGLGYGYTF
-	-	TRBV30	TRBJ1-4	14	TGTGCCTGGAGTGATAGGGGGGCCGGTGAAAAACTGTTTTTT	CAWSDRGAGEKLFF
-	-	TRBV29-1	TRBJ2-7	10	TGCAGCGTTGGGTCCTACGAGCAGTACTTC	CSVGSYEQYF
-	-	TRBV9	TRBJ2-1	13	TGTGCCAGCAGCGGGGGCGGGCGGAATGAGCAGTTCTTC	CASSGGGRNEQFF
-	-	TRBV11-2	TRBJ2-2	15	TGTGCCAGCAGCTCCCAGGGGTGGATCGCCGGGGAGCTGTTTTTT	CASSSQGWIAGELFF
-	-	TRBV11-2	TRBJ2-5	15	TGTGCCAGCAGTCCGACAGGACCCTTACAAGAGACCCAGTACTTC	CASSPTGPLQETQYF
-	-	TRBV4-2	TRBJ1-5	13	TGTGCCAGCAGCCAAGAGCCCAGTCAGCCCCAGCATTTT	CASSQEPSQPQHF
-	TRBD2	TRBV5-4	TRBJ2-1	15	TGTGCCAGCAGCGGTCTAGCGGGACCTGGGAATGAGCAGTTCTTC	CASSGLAGPGNEQFF
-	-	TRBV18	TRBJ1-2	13	TGTGCCAGCTCACCGAAGGACAGCTATGGCTACACCTTC	CASSPKDSYGYTF
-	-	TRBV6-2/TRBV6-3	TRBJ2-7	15	TGTGCCAGCAGTTACTCCCCCGAGGGATCCTACGAGCAGTACTTC	CASSYSPEGSYEQYF
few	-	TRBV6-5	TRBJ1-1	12	TGTGCCAGCATCTCTTCAGGCCGAGAAGCTTTCTTT	CASISSGREAFF
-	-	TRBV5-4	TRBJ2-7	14	TGTGCCAGCAGCAGAACAGGGAACATGTTCGAGCAGTACTTC	CASSRTGNMFEQYF
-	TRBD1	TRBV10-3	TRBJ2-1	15	TGTGCCATCAGTGATGACAGGGGACCTTACAATGAGCAGTTCTTC	CAISDDRGPYNEQFF
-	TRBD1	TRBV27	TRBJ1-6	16	TGTGCCAGCAGTCAATGGACAGGGTCCGGTGATTCACCCCTCCACTTT	CASSQWTGSGDSPLHF
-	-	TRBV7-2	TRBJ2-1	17	TGTGCCAGCAGCCATAACCCCGGGACAACTAGATACAATGAGCAGTTCTTC	CASSHNPGTTRYNEQFF
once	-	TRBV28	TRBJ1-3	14	TGTGCCAGCAGTTTATCGACATCTGGAAACACCATATATTTT	CASSLSTSGNTIYF
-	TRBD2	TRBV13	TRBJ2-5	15	TGTGCCAGCAGCCCCCCCGGGACTAGCAGACAGACCCAGTACTTC	CASSPPGTSRQTQYF
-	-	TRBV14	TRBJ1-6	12	TGTGCCAGCAGCCCTACCTACTCACCCCTCCACTTT	CASSPTYSPLHF
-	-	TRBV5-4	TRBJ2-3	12	TGTGCCAGCAGCTTGTTTACAGATACGCAGTATTTT	CASSLFTDTQYF
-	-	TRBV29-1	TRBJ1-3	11	TGCAGCGTGGGGGTTGGAAACACCATATATTTT	CSVGVGNTIYF
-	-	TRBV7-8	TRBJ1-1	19	TGTGCCAGCAGACCTGGTCTGAGGGTTTGGGCCTTCCTGAACACTGAAGCTTTCTTT	CASRPGLRVWAFLNTEAFF
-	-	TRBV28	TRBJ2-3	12	TGTGCCAGCAGTTTGGTGGGGAGTACGCAGTATTTT	CASSLVGSTQYF
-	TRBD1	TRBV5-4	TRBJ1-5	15	TGTGCCAGCAGCTTGGATGGAGGGGGCGCTCAGCCCCAGCATTTT	CASSLDGGGAQPQHF
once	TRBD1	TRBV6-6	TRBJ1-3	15	TGTGCCAGCAGTTACTCGACAGGGCCGGCGAACACCATATATTTT	CASSYSTGPANTIYF
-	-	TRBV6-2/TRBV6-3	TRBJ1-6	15	TGTGCCAGCAGTTACTGGGACGGGACGAATGGACCCCTCCACTTT	CASSYWDGTNGPLHF
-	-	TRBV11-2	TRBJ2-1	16	TGTGCCAGCAGCTTTCGGCCCATGCTCTCCTACAATGAGCAGTTCTTC	CASSFRPMLSYNEQFF
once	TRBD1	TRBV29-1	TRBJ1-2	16	TGCAGCGTCTTTAAGGGACAGGGGGCCCCTAACTATGGCTACACCTTC	CSVFKGQGAPNYGYTF
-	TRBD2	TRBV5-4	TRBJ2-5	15	TGTGCCAGCAGCCTCAGGCTAGCGGGGCAAGAGACCCAGTACTTC	CASSLRLAGQETQYF
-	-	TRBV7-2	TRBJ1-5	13	TGTGCCAGCAGCTCACAGGGAGGGCAGCCCCAGCATTTT	CASSSQGGQPQHF
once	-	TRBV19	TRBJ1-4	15	TGTGCCAGTAGTAACAGGTGGTACGGTAATGAAAAACTGTTTTTT	CASSNRWYGNEKLFF
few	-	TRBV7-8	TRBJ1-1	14	TGTGCCAGCAGCTTGGGTTCCAGCTACACTGAAGCTTTCTTT	CASSLGSSYTEAFF
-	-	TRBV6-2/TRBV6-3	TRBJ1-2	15	TGTGCCAGCAGTTACTCGAAGTCGGCAGGAGCCAACTACACCTTC	CASSYSKSAGANYTF
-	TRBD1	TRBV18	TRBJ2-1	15	TGTGCCAGCTCACCGCTGGGACAGGGGAACAATGAGCAGTTCTTC	CASSPLGQGNNEQFF
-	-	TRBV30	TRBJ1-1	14	TGTGCCTGGAGAGGGGGGGGAGGGCACAGTGAAGCTTTCTTT	CAWRGGGGHSEAFF
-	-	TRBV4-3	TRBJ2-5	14	TGCGCCAGCAGCCAAGAGGGACTTGCAACAGCCCAGTACTTC	CASSQEGLATAQYF
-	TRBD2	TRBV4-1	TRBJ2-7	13	TGCGCCAGCAGCCAAACGGGGGGCTACGAGCAGTACTTC	CASSQTGGYEQYF
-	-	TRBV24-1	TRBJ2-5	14	TGTGCCACCAGTGCGGTGGGGGGGCGCGAGACCCAGTACTTC	CATSAVGGRETQYF
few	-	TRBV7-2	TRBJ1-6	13	TGTGCCAGCAGCTTAGGAAGTAATTCACCCCTCCACTTT	CASSLGSNSPLHF
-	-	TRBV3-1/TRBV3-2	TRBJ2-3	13	TGTGCCAGCAGCTCAAGCCTCACAGATACGCAGTATTTT	CASSSSLTDTQYF